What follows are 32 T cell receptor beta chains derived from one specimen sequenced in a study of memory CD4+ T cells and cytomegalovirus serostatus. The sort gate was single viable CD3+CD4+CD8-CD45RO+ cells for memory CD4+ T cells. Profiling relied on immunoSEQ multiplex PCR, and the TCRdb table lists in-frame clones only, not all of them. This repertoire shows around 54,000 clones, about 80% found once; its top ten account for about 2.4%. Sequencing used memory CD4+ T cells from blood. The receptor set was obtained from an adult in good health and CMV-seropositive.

CDR3 nucleotides: TGTGCCAGCTCACCAGCTAGCGGGGAAAACAATGAGCAGTTCTTC. The encoded protein is CASSPASGENNEQFF. The V call is TRBV18, the J call TRBJ2-1; 9 positions match TRBD2. Germline trimming cut 2 bases from V and 5 bases from J; bases unmatched to any gene: 4. CDR3 size: 15 residues. Germline CDR1 KGHSH, CDR2 LQKENI.

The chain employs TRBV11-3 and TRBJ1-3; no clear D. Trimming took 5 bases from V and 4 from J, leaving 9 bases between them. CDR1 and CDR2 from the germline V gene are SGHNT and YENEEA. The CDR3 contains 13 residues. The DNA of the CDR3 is TGTGCCAGCAGCCCCCATACGGGAAACACCATATATTTT. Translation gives CASSPHTGNTIYF.

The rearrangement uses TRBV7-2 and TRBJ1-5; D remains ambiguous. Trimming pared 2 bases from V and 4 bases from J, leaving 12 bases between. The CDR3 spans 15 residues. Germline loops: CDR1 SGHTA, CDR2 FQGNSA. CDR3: CASSLSVDGNQPQHF. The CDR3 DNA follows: TGTGCCAGCAGCTTATCCGTCGACGGGAATCAGCCCCAGCATTTT.

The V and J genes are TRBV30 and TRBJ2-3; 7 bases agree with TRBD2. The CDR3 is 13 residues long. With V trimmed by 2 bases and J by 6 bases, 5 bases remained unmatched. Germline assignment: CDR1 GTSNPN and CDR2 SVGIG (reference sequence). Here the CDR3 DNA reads TGTGCCTGGAGTCTCGGTAGCGGGGATACGCAGTATTTT. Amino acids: CAWSLGSGDTQYF.

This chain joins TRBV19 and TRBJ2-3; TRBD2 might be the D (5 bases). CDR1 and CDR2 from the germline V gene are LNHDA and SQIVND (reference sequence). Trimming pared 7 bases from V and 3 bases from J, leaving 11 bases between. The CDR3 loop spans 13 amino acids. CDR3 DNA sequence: TGTGCCAGTAAGCAGCGCGGGACAGATACGCAGTATTTT. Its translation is CASKQRGTDTQYF.

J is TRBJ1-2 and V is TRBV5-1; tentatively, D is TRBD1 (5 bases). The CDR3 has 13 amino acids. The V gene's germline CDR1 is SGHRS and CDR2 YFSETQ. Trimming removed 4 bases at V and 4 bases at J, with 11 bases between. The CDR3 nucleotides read TGCGCCAGCAGCCCCCGGGACGGCTATGGCTACACCTTC. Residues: CASSPRDGYGYTF.

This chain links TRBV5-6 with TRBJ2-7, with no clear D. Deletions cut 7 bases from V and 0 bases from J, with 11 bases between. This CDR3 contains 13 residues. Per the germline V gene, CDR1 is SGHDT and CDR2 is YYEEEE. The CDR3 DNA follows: TGTGCCAGCGCTAAGCGCAGCTCCTACGAGCAGTACGTC. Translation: CASAKRSSYEQYV.

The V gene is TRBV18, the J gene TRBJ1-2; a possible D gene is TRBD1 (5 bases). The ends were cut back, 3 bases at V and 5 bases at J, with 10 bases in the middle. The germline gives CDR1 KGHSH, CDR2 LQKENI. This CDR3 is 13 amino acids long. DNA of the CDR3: TGTGCCAGCTCACCCGACAGTTTATATGGCTACACCTTC. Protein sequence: CASSPDSLYGYTF.

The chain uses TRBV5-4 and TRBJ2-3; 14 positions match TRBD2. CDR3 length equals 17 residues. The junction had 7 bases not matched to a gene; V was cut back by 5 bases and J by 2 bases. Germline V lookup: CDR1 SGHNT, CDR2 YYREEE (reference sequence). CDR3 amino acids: CASSLTSGRVSTDTQYF. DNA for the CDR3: TGTGCCAGCAGTTTGACTAGCGGGAGGGTCTCCACAGATACGCAGTATTTT. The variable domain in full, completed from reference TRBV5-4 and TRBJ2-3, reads ETGVTQSPTHLIKTRGQQVTLRCSSQSGHNTVSWYQQALGQGPQFIFQYYREEENGRGNFPPRFSGLQFPNYSSELNVNALELDDSALYLCASSLTSGRVSTDTQYFGPGTRLTVL.

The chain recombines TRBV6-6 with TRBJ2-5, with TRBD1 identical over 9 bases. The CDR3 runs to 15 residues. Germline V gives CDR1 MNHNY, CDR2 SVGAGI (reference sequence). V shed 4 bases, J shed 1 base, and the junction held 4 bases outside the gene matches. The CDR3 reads CASSLDRGLQETQYF. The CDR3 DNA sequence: TGTGCCAGCAGTTTGGACAGGGGCCTCCAAGAGACCCAGTACTTC.

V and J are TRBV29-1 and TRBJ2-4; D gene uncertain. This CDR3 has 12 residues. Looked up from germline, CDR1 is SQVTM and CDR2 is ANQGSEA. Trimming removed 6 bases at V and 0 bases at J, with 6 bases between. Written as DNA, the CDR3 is TGCAGCGTCGACATAGCCAAAAACATTCAGTACTTC. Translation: CSVDIAKNIQYF.

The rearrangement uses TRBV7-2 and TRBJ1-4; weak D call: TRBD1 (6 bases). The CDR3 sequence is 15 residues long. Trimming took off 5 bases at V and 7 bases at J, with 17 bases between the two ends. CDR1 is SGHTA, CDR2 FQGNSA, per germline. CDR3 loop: CASSQPGALGEKLFF. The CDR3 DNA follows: TGTGCCAGCAGCCAACCGGGGGCCCTAGGTGAAAAACTGTTTTTT.

CDR3 sequence reads: CASSLSGRAGDTQYF. DNA of the CDR3: TGTGCCAGCAGCTTGTCCGGGCGGGCCGGAGATACGCAGTATTTT. The rearrangement links TRBV7-2 to TRBJ2-3, with D possibly being TRBD2 (5 bases). The CDR3 length is 15 residues. V gave up 3 bases and J gave up 5 bases, with 15 bases separating them. Germline-derived CDR1 and CDR2 are SGHTA and FQGNSA.

This chain's CDR3 is CASTSQVSTDTQYF. The CDR3 nucleotides are TGTGCCAGCACTTCACAGGTTAGCACAGATACGCAGTATTTT. The chain uses TRBV28 and TRBJ2-3, with D possibly matching TRBD1 (5 bases). The CDR3 is 14 residues long. V lost 7 bases and J 0 bases, leaving 11 bases between the germline ends. CDR1 and CDR2 from the germline V gene are MDHEN and SYDVKM.

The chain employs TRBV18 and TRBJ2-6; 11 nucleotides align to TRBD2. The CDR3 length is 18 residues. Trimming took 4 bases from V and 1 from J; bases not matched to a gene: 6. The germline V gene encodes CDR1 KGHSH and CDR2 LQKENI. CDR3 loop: CASSRVLAGESGANVLTF. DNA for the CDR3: TGTGCCAGCTCACGGGTACTAGCGGGAGAGTCTGGGGCCAACGTCCTGACTTTC. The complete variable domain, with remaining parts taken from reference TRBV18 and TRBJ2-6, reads NAGVMQNPRHLVRRRGQEARLRCSPMKGHSHVYWYRQLPEEGLKFMVYLQKENIIDESGMPKERFSAEFPKEGPSILRIQQVVRGDSAAYFCASSRVLAGESGANVLTFGAGSRLTVL.

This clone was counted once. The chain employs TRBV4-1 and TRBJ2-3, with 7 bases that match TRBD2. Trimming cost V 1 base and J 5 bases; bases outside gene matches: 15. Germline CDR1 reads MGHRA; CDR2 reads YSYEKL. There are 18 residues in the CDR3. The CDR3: CASSQVGTRREWRDTQYF. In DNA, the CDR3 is TGCGCCAGCAGCCAAGTCGGTACTAGGCGGGAGTGGCGAGATACGCAGTATTTT.

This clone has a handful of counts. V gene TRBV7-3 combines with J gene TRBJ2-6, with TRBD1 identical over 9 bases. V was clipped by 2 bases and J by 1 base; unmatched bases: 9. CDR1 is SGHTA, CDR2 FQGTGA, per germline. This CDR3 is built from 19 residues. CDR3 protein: CASSLEGQGLYSGANVLTF. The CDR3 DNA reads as TGTGCCAGCAGCTTAGAGGGACAGGGCCTGTATTCTGGGGCCAACGTCCTGACTTTC.

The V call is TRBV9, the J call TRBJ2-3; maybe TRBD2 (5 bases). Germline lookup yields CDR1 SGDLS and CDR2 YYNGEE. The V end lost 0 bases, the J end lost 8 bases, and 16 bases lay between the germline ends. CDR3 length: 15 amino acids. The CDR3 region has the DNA TGTGCCAGCAGCGTAGGTGGCGGGCAAACGGGTACGCAGTATTTT. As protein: CASSVGGGQTGTQYF.

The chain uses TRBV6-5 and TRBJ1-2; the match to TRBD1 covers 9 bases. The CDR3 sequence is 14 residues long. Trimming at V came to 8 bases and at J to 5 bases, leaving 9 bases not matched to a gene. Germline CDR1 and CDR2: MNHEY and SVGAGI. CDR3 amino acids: CASRRGQGLYGYTF. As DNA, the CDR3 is TGTGCCAGCCGCCGGGGACAGGGACTTTATGGCTACACCTTC.

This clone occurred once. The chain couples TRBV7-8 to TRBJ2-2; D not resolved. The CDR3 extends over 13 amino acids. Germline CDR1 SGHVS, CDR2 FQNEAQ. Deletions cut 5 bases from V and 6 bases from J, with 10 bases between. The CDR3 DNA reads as TGTGCCAGCAGCCCACAACACGCCGGGGAGCTGTTTTTT. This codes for CASSPQHAGELFF.

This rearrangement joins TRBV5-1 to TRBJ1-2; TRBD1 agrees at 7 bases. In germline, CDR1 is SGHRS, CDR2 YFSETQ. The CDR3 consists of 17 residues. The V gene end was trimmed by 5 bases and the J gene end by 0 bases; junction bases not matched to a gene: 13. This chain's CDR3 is CASSLGGTANSNYGYTF. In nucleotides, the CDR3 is TGCGCCAGCAGTCTGGGGGGGACAGCGAATTCTAACTATGGCTACACCTTC.

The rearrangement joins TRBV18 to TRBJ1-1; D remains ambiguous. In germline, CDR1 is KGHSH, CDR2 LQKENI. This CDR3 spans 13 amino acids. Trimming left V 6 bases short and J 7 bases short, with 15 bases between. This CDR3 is CASSPDQAGEAFF. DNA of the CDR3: TGTGCCAGCTCTCCGGACCAGGCGGGTGAAGCTTTCTTT.

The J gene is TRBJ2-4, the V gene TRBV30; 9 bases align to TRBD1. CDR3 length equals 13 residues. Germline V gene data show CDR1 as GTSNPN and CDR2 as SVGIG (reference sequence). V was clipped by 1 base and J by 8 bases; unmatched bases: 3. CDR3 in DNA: TGTGCCTGGAGTGGACAGGGGGTGGACATTCAGTACTTC. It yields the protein CAWSGQGVDIQYF. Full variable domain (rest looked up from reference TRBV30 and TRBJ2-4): SQTIHQWPATLVQPVGSPLSLECTVEGTSNPNLYWYRQAAGRGLQLLFYSVGIGQISSEVPQNLSASRPQDRQFILSSKKLLLSDSGFYLCAWSGQGVDIQYFGAGTRLSVL.

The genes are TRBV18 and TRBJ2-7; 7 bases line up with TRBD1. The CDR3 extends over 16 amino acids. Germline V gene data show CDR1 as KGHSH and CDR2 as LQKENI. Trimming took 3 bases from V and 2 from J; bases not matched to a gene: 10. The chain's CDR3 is CASSPKTGLVTYEQYF. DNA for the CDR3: TGTGCCAGCTCACCGAAGACAGGGTTGGTAACCTACGAGCAGTACTTC.

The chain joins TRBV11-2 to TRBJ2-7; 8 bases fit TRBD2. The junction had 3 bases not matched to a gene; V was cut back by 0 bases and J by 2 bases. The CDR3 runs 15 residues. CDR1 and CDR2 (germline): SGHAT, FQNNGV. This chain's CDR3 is CASSLESGRTYEQYF. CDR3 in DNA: TGTGCCAGCAGCTTAGAAAGCGGGAGAACCTACGAGCAGTACTTC.

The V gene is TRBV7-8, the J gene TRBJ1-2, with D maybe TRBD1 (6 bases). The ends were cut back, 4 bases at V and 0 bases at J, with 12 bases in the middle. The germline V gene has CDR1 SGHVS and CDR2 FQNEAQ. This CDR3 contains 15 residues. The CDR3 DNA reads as TGTGCCAGCAGCTCACACAGGGTGACTAACTATGGCTACACCTTC. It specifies CASSSHRVTNYGYTF.

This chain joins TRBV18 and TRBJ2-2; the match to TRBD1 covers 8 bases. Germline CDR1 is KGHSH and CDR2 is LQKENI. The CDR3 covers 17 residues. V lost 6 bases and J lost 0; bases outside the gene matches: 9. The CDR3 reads CASSSGTGFTNTGELFF. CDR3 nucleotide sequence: TGTGCCAGCTCGTCCGGGACAGGCTTCACGAACACCGGGGAGCTGTTTTTT.

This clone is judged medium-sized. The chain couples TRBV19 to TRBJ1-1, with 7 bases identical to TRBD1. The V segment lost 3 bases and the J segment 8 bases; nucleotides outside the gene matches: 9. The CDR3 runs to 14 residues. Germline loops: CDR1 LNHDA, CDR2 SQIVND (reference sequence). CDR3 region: CASSIRDRDFEAFF. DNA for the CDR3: TGTGCCAGTAGTATTCGCGACAGGGATTTCGAAGCTTTCTTT. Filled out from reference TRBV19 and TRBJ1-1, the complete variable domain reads DGGITQSPKYLFRKEGQNVTLSCEQNLNHDAMYWYRQDPGQGLRLIYYSQIVNDFQKGDIAEGYSVSREKKESFPLTVTSAQKNPTAFYLCASSIRDRDFEAFFGQGTRLTVV.

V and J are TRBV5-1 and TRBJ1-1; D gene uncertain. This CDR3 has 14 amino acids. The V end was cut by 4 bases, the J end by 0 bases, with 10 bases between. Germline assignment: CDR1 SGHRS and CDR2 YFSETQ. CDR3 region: CASSLGTVNTEAFF. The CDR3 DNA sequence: TGCGCCAGCAGCCTGGGAACAGTGAACACTGAAGCTTTCTTT.

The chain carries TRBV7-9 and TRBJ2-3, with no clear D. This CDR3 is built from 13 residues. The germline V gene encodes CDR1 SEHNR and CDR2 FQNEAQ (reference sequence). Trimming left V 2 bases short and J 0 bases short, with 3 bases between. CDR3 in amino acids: CASSLLSTDTQYF. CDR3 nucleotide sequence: TGTGCCAGCAGCTTACTAAGCACAGATACGCAGTATTTT.

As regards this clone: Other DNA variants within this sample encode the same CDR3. CDR3: CASSPSYEQYF. The CDR3 DNA sequence: TGTGCCAGCAGTCCCAGCTACGAGCAGTACTTC. The chain combines TRBV7-2 with TRBJ2-7; the D is unclear. Per the germline V gene, CDR1 is SGHTA and CDR2 is FQGNSA. V was shortened by 6 bases and J by 3 bases, with 6 bases between the two germline ends. The CDR3 contains 11 residues.

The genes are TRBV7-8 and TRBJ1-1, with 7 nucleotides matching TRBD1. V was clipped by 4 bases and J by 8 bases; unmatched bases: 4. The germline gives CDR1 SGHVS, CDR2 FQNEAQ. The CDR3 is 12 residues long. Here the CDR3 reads CASSYRGLEAFF. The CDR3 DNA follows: TGTGCCAGCAGCTACAGGGGTTTGGAAGCTTTCTTT.